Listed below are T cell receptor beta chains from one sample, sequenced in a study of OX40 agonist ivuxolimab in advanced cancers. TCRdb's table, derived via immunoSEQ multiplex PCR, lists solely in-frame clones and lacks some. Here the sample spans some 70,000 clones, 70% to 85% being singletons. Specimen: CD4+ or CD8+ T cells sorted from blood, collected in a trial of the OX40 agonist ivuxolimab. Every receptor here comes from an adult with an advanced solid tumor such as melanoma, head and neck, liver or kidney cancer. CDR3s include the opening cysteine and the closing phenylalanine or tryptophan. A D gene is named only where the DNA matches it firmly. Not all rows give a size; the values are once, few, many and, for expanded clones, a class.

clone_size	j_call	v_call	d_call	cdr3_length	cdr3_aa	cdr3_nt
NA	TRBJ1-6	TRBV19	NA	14	CGAGFSSYNSPLHF	TGCGGCGCGGGGTTTAGCTCCTATAATTCACCCCTCCACTTT
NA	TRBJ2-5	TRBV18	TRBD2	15	CASSPTTSSQETQYF	TGTGCCAGCTCACCAACGACTAGCTCCCAAGAGACCCAGTACTTC
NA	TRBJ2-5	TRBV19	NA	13	CASSPRDQETQYF	TGTGCCAGTAGTCCCCGAGACCAAGAGACCCAGTACTTC
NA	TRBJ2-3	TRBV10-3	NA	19	CAISESRGGGTGGTDTQYF	TGTGCCATCAGTGAGTCAAGAGGGGGAGGCACGGGGGGCACAGATACGCAGTATTTT
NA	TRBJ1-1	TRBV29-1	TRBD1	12	CSVDRERVEAFF	TGCAGCGTCGACAGGGAGCGGGTTGAAGCTTTCTTT
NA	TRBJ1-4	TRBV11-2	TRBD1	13	CASSQGAGEKLFF	TGTGCCAGCAGCCAGGGGGCGGGGGAAAAACTGTTTTTT
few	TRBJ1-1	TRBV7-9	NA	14	CASSLKTTGTEAFF	TGTGCCAGCAGCCTCAAAACAACCGGGACTGAAGCTTTCTTT
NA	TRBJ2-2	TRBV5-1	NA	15	CASSLGQVVTGELFF	TGCGCCAGCAGCTTGGGGCAGGTTGTCACCGGGGAGCTGTTTTTT
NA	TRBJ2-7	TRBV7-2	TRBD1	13	CASSSRTGDEQYF	TGTGCCAGCAGCTCCCGGACAGGGGACGAGCAGTACTTC
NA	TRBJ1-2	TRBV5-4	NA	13	CASSPDGLYGYTF	TGTGCCAGCAGCCCGGACGGGCTCTATGGCTACACCTTC
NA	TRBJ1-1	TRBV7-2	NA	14	CASSFMQQNTEAFF	TGTGCCAGCAGCTTCATGCAGCAGAACACTGAAGCTTTCTTT